This T cell receptor (beta chain) was captured by sequencing in a study of blood T cell repertoires in COVID-19. About the research overall: The United States, Italy and Spain provided the acute and convalescent COVID-19 samples. In each case, the material was cDNA or gDNA derived from T cells, B-cell-depleted T cells, or PBMCs.

Libraries were prepared by immunoSEQ multiplex PCR; TCRdb keeps only in-frame clonotypes and omits some of them. The table lists 30,000 to 40,000 clones, approximately 85% of them singletons. The CDR3 extends over 16 amino acids. The V gene end was trimmed by 4 bases and the J gene end by 7 bases; junction bases not matched to a gene: 12. Germline V gives CDR1 MDHEN, CDR2 SYDVKM. This TCR was sampled from a human donor in a cohort sampled during active COVID-19. The chain has TRBV28 and TRBJ2-5; TRBD1 matches at 10 bases. Material: peripheral blood. CDR3 sequence reads: CASSSELDRGYGTQYF. The CDR3 nucleotides read TGTGCCAGCAGTTCCGAATTGGACAGGGGGTATGGGACCCAGTACTTC.